This TCR beta chain stems from a study of blood T cell repertoires in COVID-19 (dated by TCRdb to 2018 to 2021). Concerning the study at large: The collaborator samples originated in the United States, Italy and Spain and spanned the acute and convalescent phases of COVID-19. The material from the prospective study consisted of cDNA or gDNA derived from T cells, B-cell-depleted T cells, or PBMCs. The dataset comprised deeply sampled blood TCRbeta repertoires from subjects exposed to, actively infected with, or recovered from COVID-19. A freely available public database, intended as a resource for researchers studying the immune response to SARS-CoV-2, is where the repertoires were released. The samples were drawn from the first 160 participants of the ongoing ImmuneRACE study and from some 1,300 subjects provided by 6 global collaborators. The sample metadata nearly always contained a de-identified subject ID, COVID-19 status, age in years and sex. Where HLA class I and class II types were available, the types were taken from metadata supplied by the sample provider, not from assay-based typing.

The paper as a whole reports these results and caveats: How much clinical and demographic metadata was included differed by source and by participant, and the metadata was provided uncurated.

Details on this clone: Its antigen specificity is not known. Nothing much larger sits one base from this clone, and base qualities are not available.

At one collaborating source in Seattle, patients were enrolled during active infection and were followed longitudinally through the course of disease. Whole blood was collected in K2EDTA tubes by collaborating institutions according to the institutions' own protocols. For TCRbeta analysis, collaborators shipped samples in one of three forms: frozen whole blood, isolated PBMCs, or DNA extracted from either of those sample types. The immunoSEQ Assay, a bias-controlled multiplex PCR, was used to amplify TCRbeta CDR3 regions from genomic DNA. On the authors' methods: Within the assay, amplification of reference gene primers was used to estimate how many nucleated cells each sample contained. To quantify the absolute abundance of each unique TCRbeta CDR3 rearrangement, sequence reads were collapsed and filtered. For each sample, productive Simpson clonality was calculated by taking the square root of Simpson's diversity index across productive rearrangements. This immuneACCESS table, as held by TCRdb, lists in-frame sequences with V and J called but not all clones. Of the missing ones, under half trace to an unresolved V gene in checked studies; the others have no known cause. V and J calls and clone size are copied from that table; D and trimming were computed from the DNA. Present in this sample are about 150,000 clones, approximately 80% of which were seen just once. The biggest ten clones account for around 10% of the sample.

Compared with germline, V lacks 4 bases and J lacks 9 bases; bases without a gene match: 15. The CDR3 contains 16 residues, cysteine and phenylalanine counted. Just the 48-base CDR3 DNA is kept, in frame starting at base 1. CDR1 and CDR2, looked up from the germline V gene, are MDHEN and SYDVKM. The rearrangement joined TRBV28 to TRBJ1-2, and TRBD1 matches 9 of the central bases. The sequence was collected from an older woman with COVID-19, enrolled during active disease. Sequencing input: peripheral blood. The CDR3 here reads CASSSQTFTGGERYTF. The DNA is as follows: TGTGCCAGCAGTTCCCAAACCTTCACAGGGGGCGAGCGCTACACCTTC.